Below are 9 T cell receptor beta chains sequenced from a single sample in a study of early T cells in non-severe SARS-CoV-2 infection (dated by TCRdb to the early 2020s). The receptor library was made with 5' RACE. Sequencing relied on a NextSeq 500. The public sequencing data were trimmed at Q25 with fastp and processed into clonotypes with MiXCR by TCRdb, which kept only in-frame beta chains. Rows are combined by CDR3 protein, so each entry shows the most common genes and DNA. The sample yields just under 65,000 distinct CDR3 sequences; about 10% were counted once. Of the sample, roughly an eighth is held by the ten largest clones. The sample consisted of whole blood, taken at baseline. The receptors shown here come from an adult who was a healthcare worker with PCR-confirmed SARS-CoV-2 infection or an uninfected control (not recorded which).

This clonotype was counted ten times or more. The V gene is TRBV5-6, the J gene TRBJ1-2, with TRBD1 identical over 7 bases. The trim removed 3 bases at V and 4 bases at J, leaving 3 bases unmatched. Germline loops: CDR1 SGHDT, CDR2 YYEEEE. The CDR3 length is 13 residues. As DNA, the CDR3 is TGTGCCAGCAGCTCGGGACAGATCTATGGCTACACCTTC. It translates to CASSSGQIYGYTF. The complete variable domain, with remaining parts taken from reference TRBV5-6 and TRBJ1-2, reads DAGVTQSPTHLIKTRGQQVTLRCSPKSGHDTVSWYQQALGQGPQFIFQYYEEEERQRGNFPDRFSGHQFPNYSSELNVNALLLGDSALYLCASSSGQIYGYTFGSGTRLTVV.

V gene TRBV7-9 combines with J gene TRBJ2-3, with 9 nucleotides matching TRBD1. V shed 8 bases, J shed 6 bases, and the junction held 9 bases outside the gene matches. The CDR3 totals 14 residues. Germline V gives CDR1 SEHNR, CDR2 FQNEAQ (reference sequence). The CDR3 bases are TGTGCCAGCTACCGGACAGGGGCACGGGATACGCAGTATTTT. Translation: CASYRTGARDTQYF. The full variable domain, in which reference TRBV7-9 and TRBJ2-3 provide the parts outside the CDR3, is DTGVSQNPRHKITKRGQNVTFRCDPISEHNRLYWYRQTLGQGPEFLTYFQNEAQLEKSRLLSDRFSAERPKGSFSTLEIQRTEQGDSAMYLCASYRTGARDTQYFGPGTRLTVL.

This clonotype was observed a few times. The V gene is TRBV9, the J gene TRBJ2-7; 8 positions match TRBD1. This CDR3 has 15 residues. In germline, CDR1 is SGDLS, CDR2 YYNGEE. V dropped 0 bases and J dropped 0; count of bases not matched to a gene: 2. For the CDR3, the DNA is TGTGCCAGCAGCGTAGGCCAGGGGGCCTCCTACGAGCAGTACTTC. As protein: CASSVGQGASYEQYF. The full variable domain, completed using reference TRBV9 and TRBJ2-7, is DSGVTQTPKHLITATGQRVTLRCSPRSGDLSVYWYQQSLDQGLQFLIQYYNGEERAKGNILERFSAQQFPDLHSELNLSSLELGDSALYFCASSVGQGASYEQYFGPGTRLTVT.

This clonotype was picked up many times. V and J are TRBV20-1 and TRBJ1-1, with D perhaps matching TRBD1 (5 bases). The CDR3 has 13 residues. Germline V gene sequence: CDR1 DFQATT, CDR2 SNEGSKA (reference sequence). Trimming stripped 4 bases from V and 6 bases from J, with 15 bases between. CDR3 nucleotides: TGCAGTGCTAAGTTACAGGTTATCGCTGAAGCTTTCTTT. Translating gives CSAKLQVIAEAFF.

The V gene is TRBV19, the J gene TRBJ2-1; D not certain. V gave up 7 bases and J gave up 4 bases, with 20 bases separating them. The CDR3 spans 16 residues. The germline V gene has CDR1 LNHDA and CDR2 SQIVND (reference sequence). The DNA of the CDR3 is TGTGCCAGTACCCCCGTAGGCTCTGAACCATACAATGAGCAGTTCTTC. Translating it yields CASTPVGSEPYNEQFF.

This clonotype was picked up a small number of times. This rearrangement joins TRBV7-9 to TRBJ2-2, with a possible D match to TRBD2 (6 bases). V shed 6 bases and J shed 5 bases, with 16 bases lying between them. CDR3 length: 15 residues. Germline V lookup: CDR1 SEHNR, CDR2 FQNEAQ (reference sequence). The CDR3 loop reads CASRYSGTRTGELFF. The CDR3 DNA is TGTGCCAGCAGATACTCCGGGACTCGTACCGGGGAGCTGTTTTTT.

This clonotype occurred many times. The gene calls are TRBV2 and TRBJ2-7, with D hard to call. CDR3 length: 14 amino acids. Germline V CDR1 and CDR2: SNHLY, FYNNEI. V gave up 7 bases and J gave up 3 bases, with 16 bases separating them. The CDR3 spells CASKKKLLDYEQYF. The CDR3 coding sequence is TGTGCCAGCAAAAAGAAGTTATTGGACTACGAGCAGTACTTC.

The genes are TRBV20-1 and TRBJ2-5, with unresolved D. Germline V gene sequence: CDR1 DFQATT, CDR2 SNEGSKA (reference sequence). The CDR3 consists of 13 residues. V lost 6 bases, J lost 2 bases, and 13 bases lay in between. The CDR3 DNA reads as TGCAGTGCCTGGACGACCGGGCAAGAGACCCAGTACTTC. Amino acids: CSAWTTGQETQYF.

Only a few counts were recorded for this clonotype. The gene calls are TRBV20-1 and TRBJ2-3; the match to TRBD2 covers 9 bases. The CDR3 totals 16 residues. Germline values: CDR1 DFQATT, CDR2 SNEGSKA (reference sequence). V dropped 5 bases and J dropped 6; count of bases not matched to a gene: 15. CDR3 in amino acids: CSAAIGLAGSSDTQYF. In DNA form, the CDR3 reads TGCAGTGCTGCGATAGGGCTAGCGGGATCCAGTGATACGCAGTATTTT.